A single sample gave rise to the 20 T cell receptor beta chains below, sequenced in a study of graft-versus-host responses after intestinal transplantation. TCRdb's copy holds only in-frame clones and misses some; the assay was immunoSEQ multiplex PCR. The sample has approximately 9,600 clones, 85% to 95% seen once. The sequences come from PBMCs, collected approximately 45 days after intestinal transplantation. These receptors all come from a human patient who received an intestinal transplant, so some T cells may come from the graft donor.

DNA for the CDR3: TGTGCCAGCAGCCTGAGCGGGGACGTCTTGGGAGAGCAGTACTTC. Amino acid sequence: CASSLSGDVLGEQYF. The chain employs TRBV27 and TRBJ2-5, with 7 bases lining up with TRBD2. Germline V gene data show CDR1 as MNHEY and CDR2 as SMNVEV (reference sequence). The ends lost 6 bases at V and 11 bases at J; junction bases unmatched: 18. The CDR3 spans 15 residues.

The table lists this clone with a count of one. V usage is TRBV19 and J usage is TRBJ2-7, with 9 bases fitting TRBD1. This CDR3 region has 16 residues. Germline V lookup: CDR1 LNHDA, CDR2 SQIVND (reference sequence). After removal of 6 bases from V and 3 bases from J, the junction contained 12 bases not matched to a gene. CDR3 sequence reads: CASSPLGDRANYEQYF. As DNA, the CDR3 is TGTGCCAGTAGCCCACTGGGGGACAGGGCAAACTACGAGCAGTACTTC.

This chain joins TRBV27 and TRBJ2-7; 12 bases align to TRBD2. This CDR3 contains 18 residues. The germline CDR1 and CDR2 sequences are MNHEY and SMNVEV (reference sequence). Unmatched junction bases numbered 10, after V lost 4 bases and J lost 0 bases. CDR3 loop: CASSSLTSGGLNSYEQYF. The CDR3, as DNA: TGTGCCAGCAGTTCATTGACTAGCGGGGGCCTTAACTCCTACGAGCAGTACTTC.

The chain carries TRBV11-2 and TRBJ1-2; no reliable D call. The CDR3 length is 14 residues. Between the trimmed V and J ends, which lost 1 base and 0 bases, there was a span of 6 bases. CDR1 and CDR2 from the germline V gene are SGHAT and FQNNGV. The CDR3 spells CASSLGEANYGYTF. For the CDR3, the DNA is TGTGCCAGCAGCTTAGGGGAAGCTAACTATGGCTACACCTTC.

The chain's CDR3 is CASSLRGPSAYNEQFF. CDR3 DNA sequence: TGTGCCAGCAGCTTAAGAGGACCTTCGGCCTACAATGAGCAGTTCTTC. This chain uses TRBV7-9 with TRBJ2-1; D gene unclear. Germline V gene data show CDR1 as SEHNR and CDR2 as FQNEAQ (reference sequence). Deletions cut 2 bases from V and 2 bases from J, with 13 bases between. CDR3 size: 16 residues.

The chain carries TRBV11-2 and TRBJ2-5, with 12 bases matching TRBD2. Germline trimming cut 5 bases from V and 9 bases from J; bases unmatched to any gene: 13. Germline V gene lookup returns CDR1 SGHAT and CDR2 FQNNGV. CDR3 length equals 16 residues. The CDR3, as DNA: TGTGCCAGCAGCCCGCGACTAGCGGGGGAGTCCGTGGCCCAGTACTTC. This encodes CASSPRLAGESVAQYF.

The chain links TRBV12-2 to TRBJ2-5; the table calls TRBD2, which could not be checked here. TRBV12-2 is a listed pseudogene. This CDR3 comprises 14 residues. CDR3 residues: CASRLDTSGETQYF. The CDR3, as DNA: TGTGCAAGTCGCTTAGATACTAGCGGGGAGACCCAGTACTTC.

With regard to this clone: Germline is not matched at one junction end, which may reflect a read error. The rearrangement links TRBV7-7 to TRBJ2-5; 7 bases are shared with TRBD2. The CDR3 runs to 13 residues. The germline CDR1 and CDR2 sequences are SSHAT and FNYEAQ (reference sequence). The CDR3 loop is CASSWRGQETQYF. The CDR3 DNA is TGTGCTAGCAGCTGGCGGGGGCAAGAGACCCAGTACTTC.

V usage is TRBV11-2 and J usage is TRBJ2-7; 7 bases map to TRBD1. Trimming at V came to 5 bases and at J to 2 bases, leaving 12 bases not matched to a gene. The CDR3 length is 16 residues. CDR1 SGHAT and CDR2 FQNNGV come from the germline V gene. This CDR3 is CASSTPRDSLTYEQYF. CDR3 bases: TGTGCCAGCAGCACCCCCCGGGACAGCCTAACCTACGAGCAGTACTTC.

The V gene is TRBV9, the J gene TRBJ1-1; the D gene is possibly TRBD1 (6 bases). Trimming removed 3 bases from V and 7 bases from J, with 10 bases in between. The CDR3 loop spans 12 amino acids. Germline V gives CDR1 SGDLS, CDR2 YYNGEE. The DNA of the CDR3 is TGTGCCAGCAGCGCCGACAGGAATGAAGCTTTCTTT. This sequence encodes CASSADRNEAFF.

The V and J genes are TRBV2 and TRBJ1-1; the match to TRBD1 covers 8 bases. CDR1 and CDR2 from the germline V gene are SNHLY and FYNNEI. CDR3 size: 13 residues. V gave up 7 bases and J gave up 5 bases; unmatched junction bases: 6. The CDR3 DNA is TGTGCCAGCAAGCAGGGGGCGAGTACTGAAGCTTTCTTT. Its protein is CASKQGASTEAFF.

This chain joins TRBV7-9 and TRBJ1-6, with D possibly matching TRBD1 (5 bases). From germline, CDR1 is SEHNR and CDR2 FQNEAQ (reference sequence). V lost 3 bases and J 9 bases, leaving 15 bases between the germline ends. The CDR3 covers 15 residues. The CDR3 spells CASSFSGRGISPLHF. The CDR3 nucleotides are TGTGCCAGCAGCTTCTCCGGAAGGGGAATTTCACCCCTCCACTTT.

The chain links TRBV29-1 to TRBJ2-1; TRBD2 matches 8 bases. The CDR3 totals 14 residues. Trimming cost V 6 bases and J 1 base; bases outside gene matches: 5. CDR1 and CDR2 (germline): SQVTM, ANQGSEA. CDR3: CSVPTSGSYNEQFF. The CDR3 DNA reads TGCAGCGTGCCCACTAGCGGTTCCTACAATGAGCAGTTCTTC.

The chain joins TRBV5-6 to TRBJ1-6; a possible D gene is TRBD1 (6 bases). Germline values: CDR1 SGHDT, CDR2 YYEEEE. The CDR3 length is 14 residues. The ends were cut back, 0 bases at V and 9 bases at J, with 10 bases in the middle. The CDR3 DNA is TGTGCCAGCAGCTTGGCAGGGGACGGTTCACCCCTCCACTTT. This translates into CASSLAGDGSPLHF.

The chain couples TRBV5-1 to TRBJ1-1, with D possibly TRBD1 on 6 matching bases. This CDR3 spans 15 amino acids. V was shortened by 4 bases and J by 6 bases, with 19 bases between the two germline ends. Germline V CDR1 and CDR2: SGHRS, YFSETQ. DNA for the CDR3: TGCGCCAGCAGCCCAGACAGGAGAGGCTTCCCTGAAGCTTTCTTT. This translates into CASSPDRRGFPEAFF.

V is TRBV2 and J is TRBJ1-6, with D perhaps matching TRBD1 (5 bases). Between the trimmed V and J ends, which lost 4 bases and 7 bases, there was a span of 14 bases. This CDR3 region has 15 residues. Germline V gene sequence: CDR1 SNHLY, CDR2 FYNNEI. CDR3 sequence (DNA): TGTGCCAGCAGTGTCGGGCCAGGGAGCAATTCACCCCTCCACTTT. Protein: CASSVGPGSNSPLHF.

This sequence joins TRBV15 and TRBJ1-4, with unresolved D. CDR3 size: 12 residues. The V and J ends lost 1 base and 8 bases respectively, with 5 bases between them. Germline V gene data show CDR1 as LNHNV and CDR2 as YYDKDF (reference sequence). The CDR3 here is CATSRGGEKLFF. The DNA for the CDR3 is TGTGCCACCAGCAGAGGTGGGGAAAAACTGTTTTTT.

The genes are TRBV7-8 and TRBJ2-5; 9 positions agree with TRBD2. The germline V gene has CDR1 SGHVS and CDR2 FQNEAQ. This CDR3 is 15 amino acids long. The V gene end was trimmed by 1 base and the J gene end by 5 bases; junction bases not matched to a gene: 5. The CDR3 sequence is CASSLVAGAGETQYF. CDR3 nucleotides: TGTGCCAGCAGCTTAGTAGCGGGGGCGGGGGAGACCCAGTACTTC.

V gene TRBV5-1 combines with J gene TRBJ2-1, with no clear D. Germline values: CDR1 SGHRS, CDR2 YFSETQ. The CDR3 extends over 11 amino acids. Trimming cost V 0 bases and J 5 bases, with 0 bases left between them. Here the CDR3 reads CASSLDNEQFF. CDR3 sequence (DNA): TGCGCCAGCAGCTTGGACAATGAGCAGTTCTTC.

CDR3: CASSPGTGNNYGYTF. DNA for the CDR3: TGTGCCAGCTCACCCGGGACAGGGAACAACTATGGCTACACCTTC. J is TRBJ1-2 and V is TRBV18; 9 nucleotides line up with TRBD1. The CDR3 loop spans 15 amino acids. In germline, CDR1 is KGHSH, CDR2 LQKENI. The J segment lost 2 bases and the V segment lost 3 bases, leaving 4 bases of the junction unmatched.